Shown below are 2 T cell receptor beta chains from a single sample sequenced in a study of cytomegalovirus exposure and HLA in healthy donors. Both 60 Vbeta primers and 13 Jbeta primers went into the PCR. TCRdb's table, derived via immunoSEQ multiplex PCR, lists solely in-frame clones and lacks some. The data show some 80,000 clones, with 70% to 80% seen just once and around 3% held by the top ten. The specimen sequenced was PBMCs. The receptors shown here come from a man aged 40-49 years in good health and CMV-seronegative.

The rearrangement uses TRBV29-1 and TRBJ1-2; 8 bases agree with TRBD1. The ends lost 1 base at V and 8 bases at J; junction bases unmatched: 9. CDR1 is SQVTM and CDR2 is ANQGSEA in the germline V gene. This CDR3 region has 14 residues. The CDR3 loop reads CSVEGQGAISGYTF. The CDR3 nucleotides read TGCAGCGTTGAAGGCCAGGGGGCGATTAGCGGCTACACCTTC.

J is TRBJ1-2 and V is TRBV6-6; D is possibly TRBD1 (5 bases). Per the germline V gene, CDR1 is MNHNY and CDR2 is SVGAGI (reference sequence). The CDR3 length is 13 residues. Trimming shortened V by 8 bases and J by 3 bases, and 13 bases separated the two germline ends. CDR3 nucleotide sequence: TGTGCCAGCGGCCCGGGGACTCACTATGGCTACACCTTC. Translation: CASGPGTHYGYTF.